These 8 T cell receptor beta chains were all obtained from the same sample, sequenced in a study of shared clonotypes between healthy human individuals. TCRdb's table, derived via immunoSEQ multiplex PCR, lists solely in-frame clones and lacks some. This sample has roughly 490,000 clones, with 76% found just once. The sequenced material came from PBMCs. All receptors derive from a woman between 40 and 55 years old in good health. Some clones in this sample may be carry-over from other donors' samples.

The chain is built from TRBV27 and TRBJ2-3; TRBD1 is a possible D gene (5 bases). Deletions cut 6 bases from V and 6 bases from J, with 10 bases between. The CDR3 sequence is 12 residues long. The V gene's germline CDR1 is MNHEY and CDR2 SMNVEV (reference sequence). In nucleotides, the CDR3 is TGTGCCAGCAGCCCCAGGGTTGATACGCAGTATTTT. Amino acid sequence: CASSPRVDTQYF.

The V gene is TRBV5-4, the J gene TRBJ2-1, with D possibly TRBD1 on 6 matching bases. The CDR3 is 13 amino acids. Per the germline V gene, CDR1 is SGHNT and CDR2 is YYREEE (reference sequence). Trimming removed 4 bases at V and 9 bases at J, with 14 bases between. The CDR3 bases are TGTGCCAGCAGCCTTGGGGGCGGCGGTGAGCAGTTCTTC. Its protein product is CASSLGGGGEQFF.

The rearrangement joins TRBV7-6 to TRBJ2-6; perhaps D is TRBD1 or TRBD2 (5 bases each). CDR1 and CDR2 (germline): SGHVS, FNYEAQ. The CDR3 is made up of 19 amino acids. Trimming left V 5 bases short and J 4 bases short, with 24 bases between. The CDR3 DNA reads as TGTGCCAGCAGCCGCCCAGAGGGGCAAAAAGCACTCGGGGCCAACGTCCTGACTTTC. It codes for CASSRPEGQKALGANVLTF. Complete variable domain (other parts from reference TRBV7-6 and TRBJ2-6): GAGVSQSPRYKVTKRGQDVALRCDPISGHVSLYWYRQALGQGPEFLTYFNYEAQQDKSGLPNDRFSAERPEGSISTLTIQRTEQRDSAMYRCASSRPEGQKALGANVLTFGAGSRLTVL.

Of note for this clone: A far larger clone lies a single base away; this is likely a read error. The same CDR3 is also encoded by other DNA sequences in this sample. The J gene is TRBJ1-1, the V gene TRBV30; no clear D. Trimming removed 2 bases at V and 9 bases at J, with 13 bases between. The CDR3 sequence is 12 residues long. The V gene's germline CDR1 is GTSNPN and CDR2 SVGIG (reference sequence). CDR3: CAWSLPVSKAFF. Written as DNA, the CDR3 is TGTGCCTGGAGTCTCCCTGTATCGAAAGCTTTCTTT.

In regard to this clone: An end of the junction does not agree with germline; a read error may underlie this. The chain has TRBV7-9 and TRBJ2-2, with 7 bases matching TRBD1. The CDR3 runs 14 residues. Looked up from germline, CDR1 is SEHNR and CDR2 is FQNEAQ (reference sequence). As DNA, the CDR3 is TGTGCCAGCAGCCCACCAGGGGGAATCGGGGAGCTGCTTTTT. This sequence encodes CASSPPGGIGELLF.

CDR3 in amino acids: CASSPLAGVQETQYF. CDR3 nucleotides: TGTGCCAGTAGTCCCCTAGCGGGCGTCCAAGAGACCCAGTACTTC. The V and J genes are TRBV19 and TRBJ2-5; TRBD2 agrees at 8 bases. This CDR3 is built from 15 residues. With V trimmed by 5 bases and J by 1 base, 6 bases remained unmatched. Germline-derived CDR1 and CDR2 are LNHDA and SQIVND (reference sequence).

Note on this clone: This CDR3 is missing its conserved last phenylalanine or tryptophan, likely due to a read error. The V and J genes are TRBV4-2 and TRBJ2-7; 12 bases are a match to TRBD2. Per germline, CDR1 LGHNA and CDR2 YNFKEQ. The CDR3 runs to 18 residues. The J segment lost 3 bases and the V segment lost 3 bases, leaving 12 bases of the junction unmatched. Here the CDR3 DNA reads TGTGCCAGCAGCCAGGAACAGGGACTAGCGGGCGGCCTCTACGAGCAGTACCTC. Translating it yields CASSQEQGLAGGLYEQYL.

The rearrangement uses TRBV19 and TRBJ2-7; 12 bases align to TRBD2. CDR3 length: 15 amino acids. V shed 5 bases, J shed 2 bases, and the junction held 4 bases outside the gene matches. Germline-derived CDR1 and CDR2 are LNHDA and SQIVND (reference sequence). For the CDR3, the DNA is TGTGCCAGTAGTGCTCCTAGCGGGAGGGCCTACGAGCAGTACTTC. Its translation is CASSAPSGRAYEQYF. The whole variable domain, filled in from reference TRBV19 and TRBJ2-7, reads DGGITQSPKYLFRKEGQNVTLSCEQNLNHDAMYWYRQDPGQGLRLIYYSQIVNDFQKGDIAEGYSVSREKKESFPLTVTSAQKNPTAFYLCASSAPSGRAYEQYFGPGTRLTVT.